The present TCR beta chain was sequenced within a study of PD-L1 blockade in urothelial cancer. Using immunoSEQ multiplex PCR, the repertoire was profiled, and TCRdb retains in-frame clones only, with some absent. This sample has about 50,000 clones, with more than 75% found just once. The germline V gene encodes CDR1 LNHDA and CDR2 SQIVND (reference sequence). Trimming at V came to 4 bases and at J to 7 bases, leaving 5 bases not matched to a gene. This CDR3 is 14 amino acids long. As to time point: peripheral blood 6 weeks after treatment start. The V gene is TRBV19, the J gene TRBJ1-4, with TRBD1 identical over 8 bases. Source: PBMCs, taken around atezolizumab (anti-PD-L1) treatment. This TCR came from a man aged 60-69 years with urothelial cancer. CDR3 protein: CASSNQGAREKLFF. Here the CDR3 DNA reads TGTGCCAGTAGTAATCAGGGGGCCCGTGAAAAACTGTTTTTT. Together with reference TRBV19 and TRBJ1-4, the CDR3 gives the full variable domain: DGGITQSPKYLFRKEGQNVTLSCEQNLNHDAMYWYRQDPGQGLRLIYYSQIVNDFQKGDIAEGYSVSREKKESFPLTVTSAQKNPTAFYLCASSNQGAREKLFFGSGTQLSVL.